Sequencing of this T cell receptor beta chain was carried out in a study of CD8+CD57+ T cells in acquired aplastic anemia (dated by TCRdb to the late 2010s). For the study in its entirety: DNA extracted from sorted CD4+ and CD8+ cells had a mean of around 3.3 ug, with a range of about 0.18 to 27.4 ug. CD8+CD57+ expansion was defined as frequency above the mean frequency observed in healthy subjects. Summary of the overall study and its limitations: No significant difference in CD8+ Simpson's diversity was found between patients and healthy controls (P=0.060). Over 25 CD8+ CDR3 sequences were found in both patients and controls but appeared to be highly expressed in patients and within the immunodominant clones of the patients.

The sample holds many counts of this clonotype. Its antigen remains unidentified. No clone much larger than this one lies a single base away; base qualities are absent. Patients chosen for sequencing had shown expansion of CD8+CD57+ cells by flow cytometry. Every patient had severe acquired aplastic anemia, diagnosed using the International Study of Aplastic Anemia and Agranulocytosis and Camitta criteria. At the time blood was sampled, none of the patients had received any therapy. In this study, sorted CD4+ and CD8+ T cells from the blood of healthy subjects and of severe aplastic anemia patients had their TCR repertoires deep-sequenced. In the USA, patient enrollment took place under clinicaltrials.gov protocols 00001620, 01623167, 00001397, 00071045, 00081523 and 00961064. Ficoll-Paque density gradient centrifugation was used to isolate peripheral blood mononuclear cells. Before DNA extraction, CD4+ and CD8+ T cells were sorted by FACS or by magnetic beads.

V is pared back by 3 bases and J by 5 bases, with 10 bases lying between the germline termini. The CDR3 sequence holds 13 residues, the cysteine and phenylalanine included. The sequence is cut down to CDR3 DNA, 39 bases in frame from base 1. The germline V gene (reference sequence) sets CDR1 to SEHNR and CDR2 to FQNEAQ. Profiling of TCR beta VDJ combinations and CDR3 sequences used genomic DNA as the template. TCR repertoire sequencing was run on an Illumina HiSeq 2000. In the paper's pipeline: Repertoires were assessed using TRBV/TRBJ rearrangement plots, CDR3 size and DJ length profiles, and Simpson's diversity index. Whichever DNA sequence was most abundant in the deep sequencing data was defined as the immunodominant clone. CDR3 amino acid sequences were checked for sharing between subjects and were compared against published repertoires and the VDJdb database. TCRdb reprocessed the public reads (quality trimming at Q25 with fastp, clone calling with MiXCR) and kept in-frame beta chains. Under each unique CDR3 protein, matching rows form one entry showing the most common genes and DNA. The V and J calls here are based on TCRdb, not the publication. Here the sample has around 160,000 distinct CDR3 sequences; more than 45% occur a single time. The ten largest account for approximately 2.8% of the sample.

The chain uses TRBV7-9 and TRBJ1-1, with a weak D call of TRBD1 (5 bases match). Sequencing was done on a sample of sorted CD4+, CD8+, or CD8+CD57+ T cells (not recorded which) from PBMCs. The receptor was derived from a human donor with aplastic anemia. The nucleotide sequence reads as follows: TGTGCCAGCAGCTTTTTTGAGGGGACTGAAGCTTTCTTT. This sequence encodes CASSFFEGTEAFF.